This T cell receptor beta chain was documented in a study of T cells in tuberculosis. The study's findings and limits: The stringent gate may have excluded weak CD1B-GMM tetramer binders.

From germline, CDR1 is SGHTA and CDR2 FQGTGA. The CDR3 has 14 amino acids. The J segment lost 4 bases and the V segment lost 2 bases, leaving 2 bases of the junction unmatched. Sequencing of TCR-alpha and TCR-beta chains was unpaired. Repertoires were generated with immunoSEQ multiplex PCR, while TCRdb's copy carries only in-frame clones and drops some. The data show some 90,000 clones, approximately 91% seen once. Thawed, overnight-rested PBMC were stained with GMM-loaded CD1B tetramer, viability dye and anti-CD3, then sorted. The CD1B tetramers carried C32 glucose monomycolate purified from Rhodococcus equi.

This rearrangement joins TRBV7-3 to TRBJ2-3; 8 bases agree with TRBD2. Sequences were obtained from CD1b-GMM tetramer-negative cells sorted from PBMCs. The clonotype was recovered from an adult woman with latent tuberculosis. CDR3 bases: TGTGCCAGCAGCTTACGGGGGGGCTCAGATACGCAGTATTTT. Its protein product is CASSLRGGSDTQYF.